The 13 T cell receptor beta chains reported below all come from one sample, sequenced in a study of cytomegalovirus exposure and HLA in healthy donors. PCR amplification relied on 60 Vbeta primers (plus 13 Jbeta primers). The protocol was immunoSEQ multiplex PCR, while the TCRdb copy is restricted to in-frame clones and leaves out a portion. Among about 160,000 clones, about three quarters were seen once, and the ten largest hold 1.1% to 1.5%. Sequenced material: PBMCs. All receptors derive from a young woman in good health and CMV-seronegative.

This CDR3 reads CASSERIEYGYTF. In DNA form, the CDR3 reads TGTGCCAGCAGTGAAAGAATAGAATATGGCTACACCTTC. The V and J genes are TRBV6-1 and TRBJ1-2; no reliable D call. Germline assignment: CDR1 MNHNS and CDR2 SASEGT. The V end lost 2 bases, the J end lost 5 bases, and 9 bases lay between the germline ends. This CDR3 is built from 13 residues.

This chain joins TRBV5-1 and TRBJ1-1; the D is unclear. CDR3 size: 17 residues. Germline CDR1 and CDR2: SGHRS and YFSETQ. The V gene lost 4 bases and the J gene lost 0 bases, with 19 bases spanning the gap. The CDR3 region is CASSAGSVVVLNTEAFF. CDR3 in DNA: TGCGCCAGCAGCGCCGGGTCGGTAGTGGTCTTGAACACTGAAGCTTTCTTT.

This clone turned up a few times. The chain joins TRBV13 to TRBJ1-1, with no clear D. The CDR3 extends over 16 amino acids. Germline V gives CDR1 PRHDT, CDR2 FYEKMQ (reference sequence). Trimming removed 8 bases at V and 1 base at J, with 20 bases between. Written as DNA, the CDR3 is TGTGCCAGCGGCGGTGGCGCCGGGATGGAGAACACTGAAGCTTTCTTT. It is translated as CASGGGAGMENTEAFF.

This clone showed up just once. This rearrangement joins TRBV20-1 to TRBJ1-1; weak D call: TRBD1 (6 bases). Trimming left V 5 bases short and J 8 bases short, with 12 bases between. The CDR3 consists of 11 residues. From germline, CDR1 is DFQATT and CDR2 SNEGSKA (reference sequence). The CDR3 bases are TGCAGTGCTTACAGGGAGTCGGAAGCTTTCTTT. It yields the protein CSAYRESEAFF.

The rearrangement joins TRBV19 to TRBJ2-1; TRBD2 might be the D (5 bases). CDR1 and CDR2 (germline): LNHDA, SQIVND (reference sequence). This CDR3 is 13 amino acids long. Trimming removed 1 base from V and 7 bases from J, with 8 bases in between. Here the CDR3 reads CASSIASGNEQFF. CDR3 in DNA: TGTGCCAGTAGTATAGCAAGCGGTAATGAGCAGTTCTTC.

The chain has TRBV7-9 and TRBJ2-3; TRBD2 agrees at 8 bases. V trimming: 5 bases; J trimming: 2 bases; junction bases outside the gene matches: 12. The CDR3 is made up of 17 amino acids. In germline, CDR1 is SEHNR, CDR2 FQNEAQ (reference sequence). CDR3 in amino acids: CASSPPPTSVYTDTQYF. CDR3 DNA sequence: TGTGCCAGCAGCCCTCCCCCGACTAGCGTATACACAGATACGCAGTATTTT.

CDR3 DNA: TGCAGCGTTGAAGATCCGGGACAGGGCACAGATACGCAGTATTTT. This gives the protein CSVEDPGQGTDTQYF. This chain links TRBV29-1 with TRBJ2-3; the match to TRBD1 covers 8 bases. The germline V gene encodes CDR1 SQVTM and CDR2 ANQGSEA. Trimming at V came to 0 bases and at J to 1 base, leaving 3 bases not matched to a gene. The CDR3 has 15 residues.

This rearrangement joins TRBV7-9 to TRBJ1-2; 9 positions match TRBD1. With 5 bases clipped from V and 5 bases from J, the junction kept 9 bases outside the gene matches. There are 15 residues in the CDR3. Germline-derived CDR1 and CDR2 are SEHNR and FQNEAQ (reference sequence). The CDR3 nucleotides read TGTGCCAGCAGCCAATGGGACAGGGCCGAATATGGCTACACCTTC. Translated, it gives CASSQWDRAEYGYTF.

The genes are TRBV19 and TRBJ1-5; maybe TRBD1 (5 bases). The CDR3 runs to 15 residues. Trimming took 4 bases from V and 4 from J, leaving 14 bases between them. Germline V gene data show CDR1 as LNHDA and CDR2 as SQIVND (reference sequence). For the CDR3, the DNA is TGTGCCAGTAGTAACGAACCGGGGGGAAATCAGCCCCAGCATTTT. This translates into CASSNEPGGNQPQHF.

The rearrangement uses TRBV6-5 and TRBJ2-5; TRBD1 matches 11 bases. The DNA end is more similar to TRBJ2-7, so the J call may be wrong. The germline gives CDR1 MNHEY, CDR2 SVGAGI. The CDR3 is made up of 14 amino acids. This chain's CDR3 is CASSYGTGGYEQYF. Here the CDR3 DNA reads TGTGCCAGCAGTTACGGGACAGGGGGGTACGAGCAGTACTTC.

The chain combines TRBV2 with TRBJ1-6; TRBD1 is a possible D gene (5 bases). The CDR3 runs to 14 residues. Germline lookup yields CDR1 SNHLY and CDR2 FYNNEI. With 6 bases removed from V and 10 bases from J, the gap between germline ends came to 16 bases. The CDR3, as DNA: TGTGCCAGCAGAAAGACCCCGGAGGGGTCACCCCTCCACTTT. It translates to CASRKTPEGSPLHF.

The genes are TRBV13 and TRBJ1-1; D not certain. V lost 8 bases, J lost 5 bases, and 18 bases lay in between. The CDR3 has 14 residues. CDR1 PRHDT and CDR2 FYEKMQ come from the germline V gene (reference sequence). Written as DNA, the CDR3 is TGTGCCAGCTCGAGACGGGGAATCGGGACTGAAGCTTTCTTT. Translating it yields CASSRRGIGTEAFF.

This clone was counted only a few times. The chain uses TRBV13 and TRBJ2-3; no firm D call. CDR3 length: 12 residues. The V end lost 1 base, the J end lost 5 bases, and 4 bases lay between the germline ends. From germline, CDR1 is PRHDT and CDR2 FYEKMQ (reference sequence). Written as DNA, the CDR3 is TGTGCCAGCAGCTTAGCGGGAGATACGCAGTATTTT. It is translated as CASSLAGDTQYF.